The rows below give T cell receptor beta chains drawn from one sample of a study of beta chain features in type 1 diabetes. Measured with immunoSEQ multiplex PCR; TCRdb has only the in-frame clones, and not every one. The table shows roughly 150,000 clones, with over 8.5% occurring only once. Input material: central memory CD4+ T cells from blood. Receptors originate from a man aged 18-30 years in good health. CDR3s include the opening cysteine and the closing phenylalanine or tryptophan. The D gene is left open where the match is weak. A row's size may be missing; if present it is once, few, many or a size class.

abundance: .
d_gene: .
j_gene: TRBJ2-1
v_gene: TRBV9
CDR3nt: TGTGCCAGCCGGGGCAGCTTCAATGAGCAGTTCTTC
CDR3aa: CASRGSFNEQFF

abundance: .
d_gene: TRBD2
j_gene: TRBJ2-3
v_gene: TRBV14
CDR3nt: TGTGCCAGCAGCCAAATTTCGGGACTAGCGGCAGATACGCAGTATTTT
CDR3aa: CASSQISGLAADTQYF

abundance: .
d_gene: .
j_gene: TRBJ2-5
v_gene: TRBV10-3
CDR3nt: TGTGCCAGCAGTTACTCAACCATAGAGACCCAGTACTTC
CDR3aa: CASSYSTIETQYF

abundance: .
d_gene: TRBD1
j_gene: TRBJ1-2
v_gene: TRBV6-6
CDR3nt: TGTGCCACACAGGGGAACTATGGCTACACCTTC
CDR3aa: CATQGNYGYTF

abundance: many
d_gene: TRBD1
j_gene: TRBJ2-7
v_gene: TRBV28
CDR3nt: TGTGCCAGCAGTACCTTGACAGGGAGCTCCTACGAGCAGTACTTC
CDR3aa: CASSTLTGSSYEQYF

abundance: few
d_gene: .
j_gene: TRBJ2-2
v_gene: TRBV27
CDR3nt: TGTGCCAGCAGGAAACCGGGACCCCAGAACACCGGGGAGCTGTTTTTT
CDR3aa: CASRKPGPQNTGELFF

abundance: few
d_gene: .
j_gene: TRBJ2-3
v_gene: TRBV4-2
CDR3nt: TGTGCCAGCAGCCAAGATGGGGCTACCACAGATACGCAGTATTTT
CDR3aa: CASSQDGATTDTQYF

abundance: few
d_gene: .
j_gene: TRBJ1-4
v_gene: TRBV2
CDR3nt: TGTGCCAGCAGCAGGGGTGAAAAACTGTTTTTT
CDR3aa: CASSRGEKLFF

abundance: many
d_gene: TRBD1
j_gene: TRBJ1-2
v_gene: TRBV5-6
CDR3nt: TGTGCCAGCAGCTTGTATGATTCTCGAGGGGGCTTCGACTACACCTTC
CDR3aa: CASSLYDSRGGFDYTF

abundance: few
d_gene: TRBD2
j_gene: TRBJ2-7
v_gene: TRBV28
CDR3nt: TGTGCCAGCAGCCATAGCGGGATCAGCTCCTACGAGCAGTACTTC
CDR3aa: CASSHSGISSYEQYF

abundance: many
d_gene: TRBD2
j_gene: TRBJ2-7
v_gene: TRBV27
CDR3nt: TGTGCCAGCAGTTTAAGCGGGGGAGCTACCTACGAGCAGTACTTC
CDR3aa: CASSLSGGATYEQYF

abundance: few
d_gene: .
j_gene: TRBJ1-4
v_gene: TRBV18
CDR3nt: TGTGCCAGCTCACAGGGGCTAAATGAAAAACTGTTTTTT
CDR3aa: CASSQGLNEKLFF

abundance: .
d_gene: .
j_gene: TRBJ1-6
v_gene: TRBV7-9
CDR3nt: TGTGCCAGCAGCTTAGGGCTCAGCGCCCTTAATTCACCCCTCCACTTT
CDR3aa: CASSLGLSALNSPLHF

abundance: .
d_gene: TRBD1
j_gene: TRBJ1-3
v_gene: TRBV6-6
CDR3nt: TGTGCCAGCAGTTACTCGTTACAGGGGACTGGAAACACCATATATTTT
CDR3aa: CASSYSLQGTGNTIYF

abundance: few
d_gene: .
j_gene: TRBJ2-3
v_gene: TRBV10-3
CDR3nt: TGTGCCATCAGGCCCCGGTCCTCCGGGGGGCCAGATACGCAGTATTTT
CDR3aa: CAIRPRSSGGPDTQYF

abundance: .
d_gene: .
j_gene: TRBJ1-4
v_gene: TRBV4-3
CDR3nt: TGCGCCAGCAGCCAAGATGGGGCAGGGAATAATGAAAAACTGTTTTTT
CDR3aa: CASSQDGAGNNEKLFF

abundance: few
d_gene: .
j_gene: TRBJ2-6
v_gene: TRBV9
CDR3nt: TGTGCCAGCAACTCTCCCGCCCCTGGGGCCAACGTCCTGACTTTC
CDR3aa: CASNSPAPGANVLTF

abundance: .
d_gene: .
j_gene: TRBJ2-5
v_gene: TRBV5-4
CDR3nt: TGCGCCAGCAGCCCCCAGACAGGATTGGGGGAGACCCAGTACTTC
CDR3aa: CASSPQTGLGETQYF

abundance: .
d_gene: TRBD2
j_gene: TRBJ2-1
v_gene: TRBV5-1
CDR3nt: TGCGCCAGCAGCTTGATCCCTAGCGGCAATGAGCAGTTCTTC
CDR3aa: CASSLIPSGNEQFF

abundance: many
d_gene: .
j_gene: TRBJ2-2
v_gene: TRBV29-1
CDR3nt: TGCAGCGCCGGAGATCACGGGGAGCTGTTTTTT
CDR3aa: CSAGDHGELFF

abundance: .
d_gene: TRBD2
j_gene: TRBJ2-2
v_gene: TRBV29-1
CDR3nt: TGCAGCGTTGCCGCTAGCGGGACCGTCGGGGAGCTGTTTTTT
CDR3aa: CSVAASGTVGELFF

abundance: few
d_gene: .
j_gene: TRBJ2-1
v_gene: TRBV5-1
CDR3nt: TGCGCCAGCAGTTCGGACGGGAATGAGCAGTTCTTC
CDR3aa: CASSSDGNEQFF

abundance: .
d_gene: .
j_gene: TRBJ2-5
v_gene: TRBV7-6
CDR3nt: TGTGCCAGCAGCTTATCGGGCCAAGAGACCCAGTACTTC
CDR3aa: CASSLSGQETQYF

abundance: .
d_gene: .
j_gene: TRBJ1-1
v_gene: TRBV29-1
CDR3nt: TGCAGCGTTGGACAACTGAACACTGAAGCTTTCTTT
CDR3aa: CSVGQLNTEAFF

abundance: few
d_gene: TRBD1
j_gene: TRBJ2-2
v_gene: TRBV9
CDR3nt: TGTGCCAGCAGCTTTACGGGACAGGGGACCGGGGAGCTGTTTTTT
CDR3aa: CASSFTGQGTGELFF

abundance: many
d_gene: .
j_gene: TRBJ2-2
v_gene: TRBV28
CDR3nt: TGTGCCAGCCTTCAGGGTGGCGCCGGGGAGCTGTTTTTT
CDR3aa: CASLQGGAGELFF

abundance: .
d_gene: TRBD1
j_gene: TRBJ2-1
v_gene: TRBV28
CDR3nt: TGTGCCAGCAGGTGGGACAGGGAAGGGGCAAATGAGCAGTTCTTC
CDR3aa: CASRWDREGANEQFF

abundance: .
d_gene: .
j_gene: TRBJ2-7
v_gene: TRBV30
CDR3nt: TGTGCCTGGCAGGTTTCCTACGAGCAGTACTTC
CDR3aa: CAWQVSYEQYF

abundance: .
d_gene: .
j_gene: TRBJ1-2
v_gene: TRBV28
CDR3nt: TGTGCCAGCAGTTTGAAACAGGGAGGCTATGGCTACACCTTC
CDR3aa: CASSLKQGGYGYTF

abundance: .
d_gene: .
j_gene: TRBJ2-5
v_gene: TRBV11-2
CDR3nt: TGTGCCAGCAGCTTAAGGAGCGTGGTGGAGACCCAGTACTTC
CDR3aa: CASSLRSVVETQYF

abundance: .
d_gene: .
j_gene: TRBJ2-3
v_gene: TRBV30
CDR3nt: TGTGCCTGGAGTGTCCGAACCGGGCAGCGCACAGATACGCAGTATTTT
CDR3aa: CAWSVRTGQRTDTQYF

abundance: many
d_gene: .
j_gene: TRBJ2-1
v_gene: TRBV11-2
CDR3nt: TGCGCCAGCAGCCAAGGGATTTGGGTCAATGAGCAGTTCTTC
CDR3aa: CASSQGIWVNEQFF

abundance: .
d_gene: .
j_gene: TRBJ2-3
v_gene: TRBV18
CDR3nt: TGTGCCAGCTCACCCGACATGGTAGATACGCAGTATTTT
CDR3aa: CASSPDMVDTQYF

abundance: few
d_gene: .
j_gene: TRBJ2-1
v_gene: TRBV7-8
CDR3nt: TGTGCCAGCAGCTTTGCGATTAGCTCCTACAATGAGCAGTTCTTC
CDR3aa: CASSFAISSYNEQFF

abundance: many
d_gene: TRBD1
j_gene: TRBJ2-7
v_gene: TRBV30
CDR3nt: TGTGCCTGGAGTGGGGAGGACAGGGGAGGCACCTACGAGCAGTACTTC
CDR3aa: CAWSGEDRGGTYEQYF

abundance: few
d_gene: .
j_gene: TRBJ1-2
v_gene: TRBV7-2
CDR3nt: TGTGCCAGCAGCCCCTTATCCCTAGGGGACTATGGCTACACCTTC
CDR3aa: CASSPLSLGDYGYTF

abundance: few
d_gene: .
j_gene: TRBJ1-5
v_gene: TRBV29-1
CDR3nt: TGCAGCGTTGAGGGGTCAGGGAGGGGACAGCCCCAGCATTTT
CDR3aa: CSVEGSGRGQPQHF

abundance: .
d_gene: .
j_gene: TRBJ2-7
v_gene: TRBV7-9
CDR3nt: TGTGCCAGCACAGGGGTTTCCTACGAGCAGTACTTC
CDR3aa: CASTGVSYEQYF

abundance: many
d_gene: .
j_gene: TRBJ2-1
v_gene: TRBV30
CDR3nt: TGTGCCTGGACGGCAGGGGGTAGGACTAGCAGGTCCTACAATGAGCAGTTCTTC
CDR3aa: CAWTAGGRTSRSYNEQFF

abundance: few
d_gene: .
j_gene: TRBJ1-2
v_gene: TRBV18
CDR3nt: TGTGCCAGCTCGGAGGACCGGCTTTCGTCTGGCTACACCTTC
CDR3aa: CASSEDRLSSGYTF

abundance: few
d_gene: TRBD1
j_gene: TRBJ1-2
v_gene: TRBV28
CDR3nt: TGTGCCAGCAGGCCGGGACAGCTCAACTATGGCTACACCTTC
CDR3aa: CASRPGQLNYGYTF

abundance: few
d_gene: TRBD1
j_gene: TRBJ2-1
v_gene: TRBV23-1
CDR3nt: TGCGCCAGCAGTCGCTCCCTCGGGACAGGGTTAAATGGGGCCTACAATGAGCAGTTCTTC
CDR3aa: CASSRSLGTGLNGAYNEQFF

abundance: many
d_gene: .
j_gene: TRBJ2-3
v_gene: TRBV2
CDR3nt: TGTGCCAGCAGTGATAGGTCCCGGTCCACAGATACGCAGTATTTT
CDR3aa: CASSDRSRSTDTQYF

abundance: .
d_gene: .
j_gene: TRBJ2-7
v_gene: TRBV18
CDR3nt: TGTGCCAGCTCACGCTCACAAGGGCAAGAGTACGAGCAGTACTTC
CDR3aa: CASSRSQGQEYEQYF

abundance: .
d_gene: TRBD2
j_gene: TRBJ2-7
v_gene: TRBV5-1
CDR3nt: TGCGCCAGCAGCTGGGTGACTAGCGGATCCGGGGGCGAGCAGTACTTC
CDR3aa: CASSWVTSGSGGEQYF

abundance: .
d_gene: .
j_gene: TRBJ2-3
v_gene: TRBV9
CDR3nt: TGTGCCAGCAGCGTAGGGCCAGCTTTGGTGACAGATACGCAGTATTTT
CDR3aa: CASSVGPALVTDTQYF

abundance: .
d_gene: .
j_gene: TRBJ2-3
v_gene: TRBV7-2
CDR3nt: TGTGCCAGCAGCCCCCGCCGGCTAGCGAACACAGATACGCAGTATTTT
CDR3aa: CASSPRRLANTDTQYF

abundance: .
d_gene: .
j_gene: TRBJ2-7
v_gene: TRBV4-3
CDR3nt: TGCGCCAGCAGCCAAGGGGCCGGAACCTACGAGCAGTACTTC
CDR3aa: CASSQGAGTYEQYF

abundance: many
d_gene: .
j_gene: TRBJ1-3
v_gene: TRBV19
CDR3nt: TGTGCCAGTAGAACAGCTGGAAACACCATATATTTT
CDR3aa: CASRTAGNTIYF

abundance: few
d_gene: .
j_gene: TRBJ2-5
v_gene: TRBV7-2
CDR3nt: TGTGCCAGCAGGTCGCCCGGGGGCGCGGAGACCCAGTACTTC
CDR3aa: CASRSPGGAETQYF